Listed below are T cell receptor beta chains from one sample, sequenced in a study of T cell responses to AZD1222 COVID-19 vaccine. Method: immunoSEQ multiplex PCR; TCRdb's copy keeps in-frame clones and lacks some. Among 130,000 to 150,000 clones listed, 90% to 95% were seen once. The sequences come from peripheral blood, collected on day 0 of AZD1222 vaccination. The receptors come from an adult in good health. Both conserved end residues are part of each CDR3. D genes are given only for firm matches. The size field is filled for only some rows; it gives once, few, many or a size class.

D,J,size,V,DNA,CDR3
TRBD2,TRBJ2-1,.,TRBV7-3,TGTGCCAGCAGCTTAACCGGGACTAGCTTCAATGAGCAGTTCTTC,CASSLTGTSFNEQFF
.,TRBJ2-4,.,TRBV3-1/TRBV3-2,TGTGCCAGCAGCCAAGATCGAGCAGAAAACCTTCAGTACTTC,CASSQDRAENLQYF
TRBD2,TRBJ2-2,.,TRBV28,TGTGCCAGCACCCCCACGGGACTAGCGGGCCGGGTCGCCGGGGAGCTGTTTTTT,CASTPTGLAGRVAGELFF
.,TRBJ1-1,.,TRBV5-6,TGTGCCAGCAGCCGTGCGGGGAAGGGAACTGAAGCTTTCTTT,CASSRAGKGTEAFF
.,TRBJ1-5,.,TRBV15,TGTGCCACCAGCAGAACCCGGGCCATGTATAGCAATCAGCCCCAGCATTTT,CATSRTRAMYSNQPQHF
.,TRBJ1-2,.,TRBV5-6,TGTGCCAGCAGCTTAGGGAGCTATGGCTACACCTTC,CASSLGSYGYTF
.,TRBJ1-6,.,TRBV15,TGTGCCACCAGCAGACGAGGGGGTTCCCCAAGGGCCCTCCACTTT,CATSRRGGSPRALHF
TRBD2,TRBJ2-3,.,TRBV14,TGTGCCAGCAGCCAAGTAGGACTAGCGTCAGATACGCAGTATTTT,CASSQVGLASDTQYF
TRBD2,TRBJ2-7,.,TRBV6-5,TGTGCCAGCAGTACAGGGACTAGCGGCACCTACGAGCAGTACTTC,CASSTGTSGTYEQYF
.,TRBJ2-1,.,TRBV9,TGTGCCAGCAGCACCGGGCTGTTCTCCTACAATGAGCAGTTCTTC,CASSTGLFSYNEQFF
TRBD1,TRBJ2-7,.,TRBV11-3,TGTGCCAGCAGCTTACTTGGACAGGGGGCGTCGGAGCAGTACTTC,CASSLLGQGASEQYF
TRBD1,TRBJ2-2,.,TRBV5-6,TGTGCCAGCAGCTTGGGGGACAGGGGGGCCGGGGAGCTGTTTTTT,CASSLGDRGAGELFF
TRBD2,TRBJ2-1,.,TRBV4-3,TGCGCCAGCAGCCCCCGGGAGGGGGCCTACAATGAGCAGTTCTTC,CASSPREGAYNEQFF
.,TRBJ2-7,.,TRBV18,TGTGCCAGCTCACCAGAGGGGTACGAGCAGTACTTC,CASSPEGYEQYF
.,TRBJ2-7,.,TRBV6-6,TGTGCCAGCAGGGGGGGGCTATTCAACTCCTACGAGCAGTACTTC,CASRGGLFNSYEQYF
.,TRBJ2-2,.,TRBV18,TGTGCCAGCTCAGGGGGCACCGGGGAGCTGTTTTTT,CASSGGTGELFF
.,TRBJ1-4,.,TRBV23-1,TGCGCCAGCAGGAGGAGAAATGAAAAACTGTTTTTT,CASRRRNEKLFF
.,TRBJ2-1,.,TRBV24-1,TGTGCCACCAGTGAGGGTATAGGGAATGTACGCTACAATGAGCAGTTCTTC,CATSEGIGNVRYNEQFF
.,TRBJ2-5,.,TRBV6-6,TGTGCCAGCAGGGGGGGAGATGAGACCCAGTACTTC,CASRGGDETQYF
TRBD1,TRBJ1-4,.,TRBV7-9,TGTGCCAGCAGCTTAGGACAGGGAGGCGAAAAACTGTTTTTT,CASSLGQGGEKLFF
TRBD2,TRBJ2-4,once,TRBV7-2,TGTGCCAGCAGCGAGGGACTAGCGGGAGTTGACATTCAGTACTTC,CASSEGLAGVDIQYF
TRBD1,TRBJ2-2,.,TRBV11-2,TGTGCCAGCAGCTTAGCCGACAGGGCCCACGGGGAGCTGTTTTTT,CASSLADRAHGELFF
.,TRBJ2-2,.,TRBV9,TGTGCCAGCAGCGTAGGGGGGCAGCCCGGGGAGCTGTTTTTT,CASSVGGQPGELFF
.,TRBJ1-1,.,TRBV6-2/TRBV6-3,TGTGCCAGCAGCCCCCGGGTAGGGGCCGCAGGGGAAGCTTTCTTT,CASSPRVGAAGEAFF
.,TRBJ1-1,.,TRBV10-2,TGCGCCAGCAGTGTACGCGGGTGGGGGAACACTGAAGCTTTCTTT,CASSVRGWGNTEAFF
TRBD1,TRBJ1-1,.,TRBV27,TGTGCCAGCAGTTCCAGACAGGGGAACACTGAAGCTTTCTTT,CASSSRQGNTEAFF
TRBD1,TRBJ2-7,.,TRBV15,TGTGCCACCAGCAGGGACAGGGGCGGCAGCTACGAGCAGTACTTC,CATSRDRGGSYEQYF
TRBD1,TRBJ1-3,.,TRBV18,TGTGCCAGCTCACCCGGACAGGGGATCCCTGGAAACACCATATATTTT,CASSPGQGIPGNTIYF
TRBD1,TRBJ2-1,.,TRBV19,TGTGCCAGTAGTACGACAGGGTACAATGAGCAGTTCTTC,CASSTTGYNEQFF
TRBD2,TRBJ2-3,.,TRBV7-9,TGTGCCAGCAGCTTAGCGGGAGGGCATGAAGATACGCAGTATTTT,CASSLAGGHEDTQYF
TRBD2,TRBJ2-7,.,TRBV6-2/TRBV6-3,TGTGCCAGCAGTAGGCGACCAAGCGCGGGAGTTTCCTACGAGCAGTACTTC,CASSRRPSAGVSYEQYF
.,TRBJ2-7,.,TRBV5-1,TGCGCCAGCAGCTTGCAGGGTGGCGAGCAGTACTTC,CASSLQGGEQYF
.,TRBJ1-2,.,TRBV6-2/TRBV6-3,TGTGCCAGCAGTTCCTGGGGGGCGGAATATGGCTACACCTTC,CASSSWGAEYGYTF
.,TRBJ1-2,.,TRBV7-9,TGTGCCAGCAGCTTAGGCGACGGACGGACGACCTATGGCTACACCTTC,CASSLGDGRTTYGYTF